Shown below are 7 T cell receptor beta chains from a single sample sequenced in a study of technical replicates of blood from a few donors. Only in-frame clones appear in the TCRdb table, and some are missing; sequencing was by immunoSEQ multiplex PCR. The data contain approximately 100,000 clones, just over 95% of them singletons. Sequencing was performed on T cells isolated from PBMCs. These receptors were taken from a human donor in good health.

The CDR3 is CSSRTGPNEKLFF. The CDR3 nucleotides read TGCAGCTCACGGACAGGGCCTAATGAAAAACTGTTTTTT. The V and J genes are TRBV29-1 and TRBJ1-4; 8 bases map to TRBD1. With V trimmed by 8 bases and J by 3 bases, 5 bases remained unmatched. The V gene's germline CDR1 is SQVTM and CDR2 ANQGSEA. CDR3 length: 13 amino acids.

The chain uses TRBV6-1 and TRBJ2-7, with 10 positions matching TRBD1. The germline V gene has CDR1 MNHNS and CDR2 SASEGT. The junction had 4 bases not matched to a gene; V was cut back by 0 bases and J by 5 bases. This CDR3 contains 15 residues. The CDR3 nucleotides are TGTGCCAGCAGTGAAGCGGGACAGGGGAGGAACGAGCAGTACTTC. Amino acid sequence: CASSEAGQGRNEQYF.

This chain joins TRBV25-1 and TRBJ2-5; possible D gene TRBD2, 6 bases. Trimming took 3 bases from V and 0 from J, leaving 14 bases between them. CDR1 and CDR2 from the germline V gene are MGHDK and SYGVNS. CDR3 length: 16 amino acids. CDR3 in amino acids: CASSDRAGGYQETQYF. The CDR3 coding sequence is TGTGCCAGCAGTGATCGGGCAGGAGGGTACCAAGAGACCCAGTACTTC.

The chain has TRBV28 and TRBJ2-3, with TRBD1 matching over 7 bases. Germline CDR1 MDHEN, CDR2 SYDVKM. The junction had 2 bases not matched to a gene; V was cut back by 3 bases and J by 2 bases. This CDR3 is 14 amino acids long. The DNA for the CDR3 is TGTGCCAGCAGTTTTCAGGGGGTCACAGATACGCAGTATTTT. Amino acids: CASSFQGVTDTQYF.

This chain connects TRBV25-1 to TRBJ2-1, with a weak D call TRBD1 (5 bases). This CDR3 region has 16 residues. Germline V gene sequence: CDR1 MGHDK, CDR2 SYGVNS. V lost 1 base and J 5 bases, leaving 15 bases between the germline ends. The CDR3: CASSESFQGQHNEQFF. DNA of the CDR3: TGTGCCAGCAGTGAATCATTCCAGGGTCAGCACAATGAGCAGTTCTTC.

The J gene is TRBJ1-1, the V gene TRBV5-1; D call uncertain. CDR1 is SGHRS and CDR2 is YFSETQ in the germline V gene. V lost 0 bases, J lost 1 base, and 13 bases lay in between. The CDR3 has 16 amino acids. CDR3 protein: CASSLAVPVRNTEAFF. CDR3 nucleotide sequence: TGCGCCAGCAGCTTGGCCGTGCCGGTTAGGAACACTGAAGCTTTCTTT.

This chain uses TRBV5-1 with TRBJ1-4, with TRBD1 matching 10 bases. The CDR3 totals 15 residues. In germline, CDR1 is SGHRS, CDR2 YFSETQ. The V and J ends lost 4 bases and 7 bases, in that order; junction bases with no gene match: 7. CDR3 amino acids: CASSLSGTGAEKLFF. CDR3 nucleotides: TGCGCCAGCAGCCTCTCCGGGACAGGGGCTGAAAAACTGTTTTTT.